A selection of T cell receptor beta chains follows, all from one sample in a study of cytomegalovirus exposure and HLA in healthy donors. The repertoire was sequenced with immunoSEQ multiplex PCR; TCRdb's copy has only in-frame clones and lacks some. The sample carries roughly 120,000 clones, 70% to 85% recorded once. The sequenced sample consisted of PBMCs. Every receptor here comes from a woman aged 45-65 years in good health and CMV-seropositive. The CDR3 runs from the conserved cysteine through the conserved F or W. The order of the fields is D gene, V gene, J gene, clone size, CDR3 DNA, CDR3 protein. The D gene is left open where the match is weak. Expanded clones get a size class; other rows say once, few or many, or leave the size out.

>NA|TRBV6-6|TRBJ1-1|NA
TGTGCCAGCAAAGCGGCGGCCAAAGACACTGAAGCTTTCTTT
CASKAAAKDTEAFF
>NA|TRBV5-1|TRBJ2-7|NA
TGCGCCAGCAGCTTCCTAGCGAGCAGCTCCTACGAGCAGTACTTC
CASSFLASSSYEQYF
>TRBD1|TRBV19|TRBJ1-2|NA
TGTGCCAGTACCCGACAGGGGGCCTCTTATGGCTACACCTTC
CASTRQGASYGYTF
>NA|TRBV21-1|TRBJ1-1|few
TGTGCCAGCAACCCGGGGTTTGAAGCTTTCTTT
CASNPGFEAFF
>TRBD1|TRBV2|TRBJ1-1|NA
TGTGCCAGCAGTGCGGAGCAGGGGGCCAACACTGAAGCTTTCTTT
CASSAEQGANTEAFF
>NA|TRBV9|TRBJ1-1|NA
TGTGCCAGCAGCGTAGGACAGCTGAACACTGAAGCTTTCTTT
CASSVGQLNTEAFF
>NA|TRBV5-1|TRBJ2-7|NA
TGCGCCAGCAGCTTGGACAACCCCCATTCTCGAGAGCAGTACTTC
CASSLDNPHSREQYF
>NA|TRBV5-8|TRBJ1-3|NA
TGTGCCAGCAGCTTTACAGGTTTCGGAAACACCATATATTTT
CASSFTGFGNTIYF
>TRBD2|TRBV2|TRBJ2-1|NA
TGTGCCAGCAGGGGGACTAGCGGGAGGGGTGAGCAGTTCTTC
CASRGTSGRGEQFF
>TRBD2|TRBV7-6|TRBJ2-1|NA
TGTGCCAGCAGCTTATCGTGGACTAGCGGGGGGGCCAATCAAAATGAGCAGTTCTTC
CASSLSWTSGGANQNEQFF
>TRBD1|TRBV5-1|TRBJ2-2|few
TGCGCCAGCAGCCTCCTTAGGGGGCGGACCGGGGAGCTGTTTTTT
CASSLLRGRTGELFF
>NA|TRBV29-1|TRBJ1-2|few
TGCAGCGTTACCACAGGGTCTGGCTACACCTTC
CSVTTGSGYTF
>NA|TRBV5-8|TRBJ1-2|NA
TGTGCCAGCAGCCCGGGACACACCGCTACTAACTATGGCTACACCTTC
CASSPGHTATNYGYTF
>NA|TRBV7-9|TRBJ2-5|few
TGTGCCAGCAGACCCATAGAAGAGACCCAGTACTTC
CASRPIEETQYF
>TRBD1|TRBV5-1|TRBJ2-7|few
TGCGCCAGCAGCTTGGCCGGTCAGGGGGCGGACTACGAGCAGTACTTC
CASSLAGQGADYEQYF
>TRBD2|TRBV4-1|TRBJ2-7|NA
TGCGCCAGCAGCCGAACCCACCTGGGACTAGCGGGAGTCCCCGACGAGCAGTACTTC
CASSRTHLGLAGVPDEQYF
>NA|TRBV7-2|TRBJ1-2|NA
TGTGCCAGCAGGACGGGGGGGGGCTTTTCTAACTATGGCTACACCTTC
CASRTGGGFSNYGYTF
>NA|TRBV18|TRBJ2-7|NA
TGTGCCAGCTCACCAGGGCAGGGGCGGAGCTCCTACGAGCAGTACTTC
CASSPGQGRSSYEQYF
>NA|TRBV4-3|TRBJ1-2|NA
TGCGCCAGCAGCCAAGACGGCCGGGGTGGCTATGGCTACACCTTC
CASSQDGRGGYGYTF
>NA|TRBV11-1|TRBJ2-2|NA
TGTGCCAGCAGCTTTCGTGGGAGCGACACCGGGGAGCTGTTTTTT
CASSFRGSDTGELFF
>TRBD2|TRBV7-2|TRBJ2-5|NA
TGTGCCAGCAGCTTAGCAACTAGCGGGAGTCAGGAGACCCAGTACTTC
CASSLATSGSQETQYF
>NA|TRBV19|TRBJ1-2|once
TGTGCCAGTCGCATAGGACGGGGTGGCTACACCTTC
CASRIGRGGYTF
>NA|TRBV4-1|TRBJ1-5|NA
TGCGCCAGCAGCCAAGATCGGAATCAGCCCCAGCATTTT
CASSQDRNQPQHF
>TRBD1|TRBV7-9|TRBJ1-4|NA
TGTGCCAGCAGCTTAGCTTCGGGACAGATTCTGTTTTTT
CASSLASGQILFF
>TRBD2|TRBV6-5|TRBJ2-1|NA
TGTGCCAGCAGTTCCGGGACTAGCGGGTTCAATGAGCAGTTCTTC
CASSSGTSGFNEQFF
>TRBD1|TRBV5-6|TRBJ2-7|NA
TGTGCCAGCAGCTTGGGACAGGGGTTTTACGAGCAGTACTTC
CASSLGQGFYEQYF
>NA|TRBV19|TRBJ1-2|NA
TGTGCCAGTAGAAGGGAGGTAATTGATGGCTACACCTTC
CASRREVIDGYTF
>NA|TRBV30|TRBJ1-6|NA
TGTGCCTGGGGCGAAAAGGCAGGGAGGAATTCACCCCTCCACTTT
CAWGEKAGRNSPLHF
>NA|TRBV19|TRBJ1-2|NA
TGTGCCAGTAGTAATGACAGAAGCTATGGCTACACCTTC
CASSNDRSYGYTF
>NA|TRBV5-6|TRBJ1-5|NA
TGTGCCAGCAGCTTGGGAGGGGGTAATCAGCCCCAGCATTTT
CASSLGGGNQPQHF
>NA|TRBV7-2|TRBJ2-7|NA
TGTGCCAGCAGCTTTCTAGGGGGAAGCGCCTTCTACGAGCAGTACTTC
CASSFLGGSAFYEQYF
>NA|TRBV7-2|TRBJ1-1|NA
TGTGCCAGCAGCTTAGCGTCCGGGGACACTGAAGCTTTCTTT
CASSLASGDTEAFF
>TRBD2|TRBV6-1|TRBJ2-1|NA
TGTGCCAGCAGTGAAGCGGGGAGACTAGCATCCAATGAGCAGTTCTTC
CASSEAGRLASNEQFF
>NA|TRBV27|TRBJ2-2|NA
TGTGCCAGCAGAAAAGGGGGACCATCCACCGGGGAGCTGTTTTTT
CASRKGGPSTGELFF
>NA|TRBV7-2|TRBJ2-1|NA
TGTGCCAGCAGCTTTAGACTAGTCCCCAATGAGCAGTTCTTC
CASSFRLVPNEQFF
>TRBD1|TRBV5-6|TRBJ2-1|once
TGTGCCAGCAGCTTGGGCCCCTCACGTCCCGGGACAGGGAATGAGCAGTTCTTC
CASSLGPSRPGTGNEQFF
>NA|TRBV30|TRBJ2-3|few
TGTGCCTGGATGCAGTCAGATACGCAGTATTTT
CAWMQSDTQYF
>NA|TRBV30|TRBJ2-3|NA
TGTGCCTGGAGCAGGGCAGGGGTCACAGATACGCAGTATTTT
CAWSRAGVTDTQYF
>NA|TRBV15|TRBJ2-3|NA
TGTGCCACCAGCCCAGTTGGGACATACGGCGAGGATACGCAGTATTTT
CATSPVGTYGEDTQYF
>NA|TRBV5-1|TRBJ2-2|NA
TGCGCCAGCAGGCCACAGGGTCTCACCGGGGAGCTGTTTTTT
CASRPQGLTGELFF
>NA|TRBV18|TRBJ2-3|NA
TGTGCCAGCTCTATCGACTCACTCAATACGCAGTATTTT
CASSIDSLNTQYF
>NA|TRBV9|TRBJ2-2|NA
TGTGCCAGCAGCCGTACCGGGGAGCAGGACACCGGGGAGCTGTTTTTT
CASSRTGEQDTGELFF
>NA|TRBV7-9|TRBJ2-5|NA
TGTGCCAGCAGCGCAGGGTCGCTGGTCCAAGAGACCCAGTACTTC
CASSAGSLVQETQYF
>NA|TRBV30|TRBJ1-4|NA
TGTGCCTGGAGTGTACAGGGTGAAAAACTGTTTTTT
CAWSVQGEKLFF
>TRBD2|TRBV4-2|TRBJ2-3|once
TGTGCCAGCAGCCAGGAAGGACTAGCGGGAAGCACAGATACGCAGTATTTT
CASSQEGLAGSTDTQYF
>NA|TRBV7-9|TRBJ1-1|NA
TGTGCCAGCAGTTTAGGACAGATTAACACTGAAGCTTTCTTT
CASSLGQINTEAFF
>NA|TRBV7-2|TRBJ2-3|NA
TGTGCCAGCAGCTTGTTTCAGGGGGGAACAGATACGCAGTATTTT
CASSLFQGGTDTQYF
>NA|TRBV30|TRBJ1-1|NA
TGTGCCTCCGAAATAGGAGGAACTGAAGCTTTCTTT
CASEIGGTEAFF
>NA|TRBV29-1|TRBJ2-2|NA
TGCAGCGTAAAGGACAGAACGAACACCGGGGAGCTGTTTTTT
CSVKDRTNTGELFF
>TRBD2|TRBV5-4|TRBJ2-3|NA
TGTGCCAGCAGCTTAGCGGGAGGAGGTACAGATACGCAGTATTTT
CASSLAGGGTDTQYF
>TRBD1|TRBV4-3|TRBJ1-1|few
TGCGCCAGCAGCCCAGAAACAGGGGGCCTCGACACTGAAGCTTTCTTT
CASSPETGGLDTEAFF
>NA|TRBV7-2|TRBJ1-5|once
TGTGCCAGCAGCTTAGGGCCGGGAGATCAGCCCCAGCATTTT
CASSLGPGDQPQHF
>NA|TRBV5-1|TRBJ1-1|few
TGCGCCAGCAGCACCGGACAGCTGAACACTGAAGCTTTCTTT
CASSTGQLNTEAFF
>TRBD1|TRBV7-9|TRBJ1-1|NA
TGTGCCAGCAGCTTCCCAGGGGGGACTGAAGCTTTCTTT
CASSFPGGTEAFF
>NA|TRBV20-1|TRBJ1-1|NA
TGCAGTGCTGGAAGGGGTTATGAAGCTTTCTTT
CSAGRGYEAFF
>TRBD1|TRBV27|TRBJ1-5|NA
TGTGCCAGCAGTCCGGCCCGAGGGGGCGGTCAGCCCCAGCATTTT
CASSPARGGGQPQHF